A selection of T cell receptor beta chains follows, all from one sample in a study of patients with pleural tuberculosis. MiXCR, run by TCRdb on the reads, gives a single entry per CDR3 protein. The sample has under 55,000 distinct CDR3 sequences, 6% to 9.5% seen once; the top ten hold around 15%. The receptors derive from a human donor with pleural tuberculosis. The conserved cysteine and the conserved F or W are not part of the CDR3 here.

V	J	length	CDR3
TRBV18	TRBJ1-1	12	ASSPSAPNTEAF
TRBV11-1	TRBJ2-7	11	ASSLVYNYEQY
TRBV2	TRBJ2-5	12	ASRKGLAGETQY
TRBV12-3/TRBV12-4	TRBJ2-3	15	ASSSEAGGPSTDTQY
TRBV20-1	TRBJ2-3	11	SASIMSTDTQY
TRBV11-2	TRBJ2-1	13	ASSLVGLAYNEQF
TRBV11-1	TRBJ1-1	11	ASSTGDGTEAF
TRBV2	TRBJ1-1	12	ASSEIETETEAF
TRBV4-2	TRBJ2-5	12	ASSLPGQKETQY
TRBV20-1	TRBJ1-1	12	SARGLGQYTEAF
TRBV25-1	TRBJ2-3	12	ASTSGQGSDTQY
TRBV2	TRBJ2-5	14	ASSGTSGSWQETQY
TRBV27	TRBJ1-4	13	ASSLGETPNEKLF
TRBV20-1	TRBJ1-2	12	SASLGRANYGYT
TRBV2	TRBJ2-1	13	ASRTSGRAYNEQF
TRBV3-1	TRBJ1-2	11	ASSHPTRRIYT
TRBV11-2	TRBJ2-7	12	ASSLGDSSYEQY
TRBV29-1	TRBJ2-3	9	SVEGVDTQY
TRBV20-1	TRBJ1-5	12	SARAGFGDQPQH
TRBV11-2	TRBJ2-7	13	ASSDLYGVTYEQY
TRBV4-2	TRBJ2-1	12	ASRRESGYNEQF
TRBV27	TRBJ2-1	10	ASSPGGNEQF
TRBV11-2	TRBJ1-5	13	ASSLVSSQNQPQH
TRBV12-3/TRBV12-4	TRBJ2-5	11	ASSWVSHGTQY
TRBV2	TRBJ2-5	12	ASSVNGRGETQY
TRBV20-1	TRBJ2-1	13	SAPNARDTINEQF
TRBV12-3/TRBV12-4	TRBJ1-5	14	ASSSGRQRSNQPQH
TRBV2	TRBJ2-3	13	ASSASRLRTDTQY
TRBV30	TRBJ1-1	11	AWSDRGYTEAF
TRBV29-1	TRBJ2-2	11	SVAKLATGELF